Listed below are T cell receptor beta chains from one sample, sequenced in a study of cytomegalovirus exposure and HLA in healthy donors. Here immunoSEQ multiplex PCR was the method, and the copy in TCRdb shows in-frame clones only, minus some. The sample holds 120,000 or so clones, 78% seen once. Sequencing was carried out using PBMCs. These receptors all come from a woman in her thirties or forties in good health and CMV-seronegative. Both conserved end residues are part of each CDR3. D genes are given only for firm matches. Rows give clone size only sometimes, using once, few, many, or a class for an expanded clone.

v_gene	d_gene	j_gene	abundance	CDR3aa	CDR3nt
TRBV2	TRBD1	TRBJ2-7	.	CASSYDRGLEQYF	TGTGCCAGCTCCTATGACAGGGGGCTCGAGCAGTACTTC
TRBV7-8	TRBD1	TRBJ2-7	.	CASSPMGQVGPYF	TGTGCCAGCAGCCCTATGGGACAGGTGGGGCCGTACTTC
TRBV29-1	.	TRBJ2-5	few	CSVERGRGWEAVGETQYF	TGCAGCGTTGAAAGAGGAAGGGGCTGGGAGGCGGTCGGGGAGACCCAGTACTTC
TRBV5-6	TRBD2	TRBJ2-7	.	CASSQGTSGSYEQYF	TGTGCCAGCAGCCAAGGGACTAGCGGCTCCTACGAGCAGTACTTC
TRBV4-1	.	TRBJ1-1	.	CASSQQQGSRGEGRRSFF	TGCGCCAGCAGCCAGCAGCAGGGGTCGAGGGGTGAAGGGAGAAGGTCGTTCTTT
TRBV29-1	.	TRBJ2-5	few	CSVEDGGAETQYF	TGCAGCGTTGAAGATGGGGGCGCAGAGACCCAGTACTTC
TRBV6-4	TRBD1	TRBJ2-7	.	CASSVTGVDEQYF	TGTGCCAGCAGTGTTACAGGGGTTGACGAGCAGTACTTC
TRBV5-6	TRBD1	TRBJ1-5	.	CASSLAGQGVSNQPQHF	TGTGCCAGCAGCTTGGCGGGACAGGGTGTTAGCAATCAGCCCCAGCATTTT
TRBV4-1	.	TRBJ2-3	few	CASSLQERDTQYF	TGCGCCAGCAGCCTTCAGGAAAGGGATACGCAGTATTTT
TRBV11-2	TRBD2	TRBJ2-5	.	CASSPGASGRETQYF	TGTGCCAGCAGCCCCGGGGCTAGCGGGAGGGAGACCCAGTACTTC
TRBV5-1	TRBD2	TRBJ2-3	few	CASRTAGGPGDTQYF	TGCGCCAGCAGAACGGCGGGAGGGCCCGGAGATACGCAGTATTTT
TRBV28	.	TRBJ2-7	few	CASSSLSRVRIKSEQYF	TGTGCCAGCAGTTCTCTGAGCAGGGTAAGGATTAAGTCCGAGCAGTACTTC
TRBV29-1	TRBD1	TRBJ1-1	.	CSAEDRGLDTEAFF	TGCAGCGCCGAAGACAGGGGCTTGGACACTGAAGCTTTCTTT
TRBV7-9	.	TRBJ1-1	.	CSSTGQHMNTEAFF	TGTTCCAGCACCGGACAGCACATGAACACTGAAGCTTTCTTT